One and the same sample provided the 21 T cell receptor beta chains below, sequenced in a study of OX40 agonist ivuxolimab in advanced cancers. Using immunoSEQ multiplex PCR, the repertoire was profiled, and TCRdb retains in-frame clones only, with some absent. The sample has about 80,000 clones, approximately 90% seen once. The sample was CD4+ or CD8+ T cells sorted from blood, taken in a trial of the OX40 agonist ivuxolimab. These receptors all stem from an adult with an advanced solid tumor such as melanoma, head and neck, liver or kidney cancer.

This chain links TRBV6-6 with TRBJ2-7, with D hard to call. CDR1 and CDR2 from the germline V gene are MNHNY and SVGAGI (reference sequence). Trimming took 5 bases from V and 1 from J, leaving 9 bases between them. This CDR3 spans 13 amino acids. CDR3 region: CASSRSNSYEQYF. In nucleotides, the CDR3 is TGTGCCAGCAGTCGCTCTAATTCCTACGAGCAGTACTTC.

The J gene is TRBJ1-1, the V gene TRBV6-5, with D uncertain. The CDR3 covers 13 residues. The V gene's germline CDR1 is MNHEY and CDR2 SVGAGI. Trimming pared 5 bases from V and 9 bases from J, leaving 16 bases between. The CDR3 coding sequence is TGTGCCAGCAGTGGCCGGAGACCTTTCCAAGCTTTCTTT. The encoded protein is CASSGRRPFQAFF.

This chain joins TRBV27 and TRBJ2-7, with 7 bases matching TRBD2. V lost 10 bases and J lost 0; bases outside the gene matches: 6. CDR1 and CDR2 from the germline V gene are MNHEY and SMNVEV (reference sequence). The CDR3 extends over 13 amino acids. This chain's CDR3 is CATAGEDSYEQYF. The CDR3 DNA reads as TGTGCCACCGCGGGGGAAGACTCCTACGAGCAGTACTTC.

The rearrangement links TRBV19 to TRBJ2-3; the D gene is possibly TRBD1 (5 bases). The CDR3 is 13 amino acids. Germline CDR1 and CDR2: LNHDA and SQIVND (reference sequence). V lost 7 bases, J lost 1 base, and 9 bases lay in between. The CDR3 DNA reads TGTGCCAGTACACAGGCGGGCACAGATACGCAGTATTTT. As protein: CASTQAGTDTQYF.

The chain employs TRBV27 and TRBJ1-5, with 7 bases lining up with TRBD1. The CDR3 extends over 16 amino acids. In germline, CDR1 is MNHEY, CDR2 SMNVEV (reference sequence). The V segment lost 1 base and the J segment 4 bases; nucleotides outside the gene matches: 7. In DNA, the CDR3 is TGTGCCAGCAGTTTATTGGGCCAGGGGGGGAATCAGCCCCAGCATTTT. It is translated as CASSLLGQGGNQPQHF.

V usage is TRBV20-1 and J usage is TRBJ2-7; D may correspond to TRBD1 or TRBD2 (5 bases each). The CDR3 contains 11 residues. V was pared by 4 bases and J by 3 bases, with 7 bases between. Germline CDR1 and CDR2: DFQATT and SNEGSKA (reference sequence). Here the CDR3 DNA reads TGCAGTGCTAAGGGACGCTACGAGCAGTACTTC. Its translation is CSAKGRYEQYF.

The chain combines TRBV23-1 with TRBJ2-1; D not certain. TRBV23-1 qualifies as an ORF whose function is uncertain. V lost 7 bases and J 4 bases, leaving 14 bases between the germline ends. The CDR3 consists of 14 residues. The CDR3 sequence: CASTRLELYNEQFF. CDR3 bases: TGCGCCAGCACTCGGTTGGAGCTTTACAATGAGCAGTTCTTC.

This clone was detected once. The rearrangement joins TRBV28 to TRBJ1-5, with TRBD1 matching 8 bases. V gave up 3 bases and J gave up 7 bases; unmatched junction bases: 17. The germline V gene has CDR1 MDHEN and CDR2 SYDVKM. The CDR3 spans 18 residues. The CDR3 DNA reads TGTGCCAGCAGTTTGGGGCGGGGGCGGACAGGGAGGAGGCAGCCCCAGCATTTT. This codes for CASSLGRGRTGRRQPQHF.

This clone was picked up one time. This chain links TRBV6-5 with TRBJ1-4; possibly TRBD1 for D (6 bases). The germline V gene encodes CDR1 MNHEY and CDR2 SVGAGI. Between the trimmed V and J ends, which lost 5 bases and 7 bases, there was a span of 17 bases. The CDR3 covers 15 residues. CDR3 nucleotide sequence: TGTGCCAGCAGTGTGGAGACAGGCCCCACTGAAAAACTGTTTTTT. This encodes CASSVETGPTEKLFF.

This chain links TRBV10-3 with TRBJ2-7; D is perhaps TRBD2 (6 bases). Per germline, CDR1 ENHRY and CDR2 SYGVKD. V lost 8 bases and J lost 7, with 12 bases in between. The CDR3 totals 11 residues. Written as DNA, the CDR3 is TGTGCCATCGCGGGGCTTGTAGAGCAGTACTTC. Its translation is CAIAGLVEQYF.

The CDR3 DNA reads TGTGCCAGCAGCTTGGTTGAGCTCTCTGGGGCCAACGTCCTGACTTTC. Its translation: CASSLVELSGANVLTF. The rearrangement joins TRBV5-6 to TRBJ2-6; D is unclear. CDR1 and CDR2 from the germline V gene are SGHDT and YYEEEE. Trimming took 0 bases from V and 0 from J, leaving 7 bases between them. The CDR3 has 16 amino acids.

The chain's CDR3 is CSSLRKETQYF. CDR3 DNA sequence: TGCAGCTCCCTAAGGAAAGAGACCCAGTACTTC. This chain connects TRBV29-1 to TRBJ2-5, with D unclear. V was shortened by 8 bases and J by 3 bases, with 10 bases between the two germline ends. Per the germline V gene, CDR1 is SQVTM and CDR2 is ANQGSEA. The CDR3 runs 11 residues.

V is TRBV27 and J is TRBJ1-2; 10 bases match TRBD1. V lost 4 bases and J lost 7; bases outside the gene matches: 6. The germline V gene encodes CDR1 MNHEY and CDR2 SMNVEV (reference sequence). The CDR3 runs 14 residues. CDR3 in amino acids: CASSSGQGVFGYTF. As DNA, the CDR3 is TGTGCCAGCAGTTCCGGACAGGGGGTGTTTGGCTACACCTTC.

The V call is TRBV5-1, the J call TRBJ1-2; D may be TRBD1 (5 bases). CDR3 length equals 13 residues. Germline V gives CDR1 SGHRS, CDR2 YFSETQ. Trimming left V 0 bases short and J 8 bases short, with 11 bases between. CDR3 loop: CASSLEGDRGYTF. DNA of the CDR3: TGCGCCAGCAGCTTGGAAGGGGACCGCGGCTACACCTTC.

The chain uses TRBV2 and TRBJ2-7; D ambiguous. Germline V gene data show CDR1 as SNHLY and CDR2 as FYNNEI. CDR3 length: 12 residues. V lost 6 bases and J 1 base, leaving 7 bases between the germline ends. CDR3 DNA sequence: TGTGCCAGCAGGGCCGGGTCCTACGAGCAGTACTTC. Its protein product is CASRAGSYEQYF.

This chain's CDR3 is CASSLGSGANVLTF. As DNA, the CDR3 is TGTGCCAGCAGCTTGGGCTCTGGGGCCAACGTCCTGACTTTC. The chain combines TRBV7-9 with TRBJ2-6, with D unclear. The CDR3 has 14 amino acids. The ends were cut back, 3 bases at V and 0 bases at J, with 3 bases in the middle. Germline assignment: CDR1 SEHNR and CDR2 FQNEAQ (reference sequence). The full variable domain, with the rest looked up from reference TRBV7-9 and TRBJ2-6, is DTGVSQNPRHKITKRGQNVTFRCDPISEHNRLYWYRQTLGQGPEFLTYFQNEAQLEKSRLLSDRFSAERPKGSFSTLEIQRTEQGDSAMYLCASSLGSGANVLTFGAGSRLTVL.

CDR3 protein: CASRPQTAPYGYTF. Written as DNA, the CDR3 is TGTGCCAGCAGACCGCAGACAGCGCCATATGGCTACACCTTC. The V and J genes are TRBV25-1 and TRBJ1-2, with D possibly matching TRBD1 (5 bases). From germline, CDR1 is MGHDK and CDR2 SYGVNS. The V gene lost 6 bases and the J gene lost 5 bases, with 16 bases spanning the gap. CDR3 size: 14 residues.

The table lists this clone with a count of one. The rearrangement links TRBV18 to TRBJ2-2, with D uncertain. The CDR3 is made up of 16 amino acids. Germline lookup yields CDR1 KGHSH and CDR2 LQKENI. V lost 1 base, J lost 1 base, and 10 bases lay in between. The chain's CDR3 is CASSPQAAENTGELFF. CDR3 nucleotide sequence: TGTGCCAGCTCACCACAGGCAGCAGAGAACACCGGGGAGCTGTTTTTT.

This clone is medium-sized (0.01 to 0.1%) by share. This chain links TRBV27 with TRBJ1-5, with 10 bases identical to TRBD1. Germline lookup yields CDR1 MNHEY and CDR2 SMNVEV (reference sequence). V lost 5 bases and J lost 5; bases outside the gene matches: 12. This CDR3 comprises 17 residues. CDR3 sequence reads: CASSLRGGTGEHQPQHF. CDR3 nucleotides: TGTGCCAGCAGTCTCCGTGGTGGGACAGGGGAGCATCAGCCCCAGCATTTT.

V gene TRBV5-1 combines with J gene TRBJ2-3, with D unresolved. V was clipped by 4 bases and J by 0 bases, with 9 bases between them. CDR1 and CDR2 (germline): SGHRS, YFSETQ. This CDR3 region has 14 residues. The CDR3 protein is CASSQGRSTDTQYF. The CDR3 coding sequence is TGCGCCAGCAGCCAAGGACGGAGCACAGATACGCAGTATTTT.

This clone came up once. The V and J genes are TRBV28 and TRBJ1-2, with 11 positions matching TRBD1. Germline CDR1 is MDHEN and CDR2 is SYDVKM. V lost 3 bases, J lost 2 bases, and 2 bases stayed unmatched. The CDR3 extends over 15 amino acids. The CDR3 reads CASSFGDRGNYGYTF. The CDR3 coding sequence is TGTGCCAGCAGTTTCGGGGACAGGGGGAACTATGGCTACACCTTC.